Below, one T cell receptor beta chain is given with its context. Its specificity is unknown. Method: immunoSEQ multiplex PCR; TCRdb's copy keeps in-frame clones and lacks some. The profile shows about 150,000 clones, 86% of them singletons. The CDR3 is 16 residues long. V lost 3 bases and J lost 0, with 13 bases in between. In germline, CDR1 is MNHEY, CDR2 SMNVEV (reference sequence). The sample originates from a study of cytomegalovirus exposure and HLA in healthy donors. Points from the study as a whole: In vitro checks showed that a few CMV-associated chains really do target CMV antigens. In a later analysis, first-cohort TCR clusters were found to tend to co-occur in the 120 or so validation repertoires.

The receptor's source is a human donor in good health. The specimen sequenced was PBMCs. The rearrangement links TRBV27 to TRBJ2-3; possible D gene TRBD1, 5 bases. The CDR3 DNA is TGTGCCAGCAGTTTTGCGGACACAACTAGCACAGATACGCAGTATTTT. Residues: CASSFADTTSTDTQYF.